This T cell receptor beta chain was retrieved from a study of neoadjuvant anti-PD-1 for oral cavity cancer. Trimming left V 9 bases short and J 1 base short, with 10 bases between. The CDR3 has 13 amino acids. Looked up from germline, CDR1 is LNHDA and CDR2 is SQIVND (reference sequence). This clone was observed a few times. This table comes from immunoSEQ multiplex PCR, and its TCRdb copy is limited to in-frame clones, with some not included. The sample carries tens of thousands of clones, roughly 80% recorded once. The source of this sequence is a person aged 35 to 85 with oral cavity squamous cell carcinoma. The sequenced sample was PBMCs, obtained before nivolumab (anti-PD-1) treatment. This rearrangement joins TRBV19 to TRBJ1-5; D is unclear. CDR3 protein: CASNGGSNQPQHF. CDR3 in DNA: TGTGCCAGCAACGGAGGGAGCAATCAGCCCCAGCATTTT.